These 8 T cell receptor beta chains were all obtained from the same sample, sequenced in a study of radiotherapy plus CTLA-4 blockade in lung cancer. Assay: immunoSEQ multiplex PCR; the TCRdb copy retains only in-frame clones and omits some. The sample has around 41,000 clones, approximately 67% seen once. This specimen consisted of peripheral blood, obtained from a patient treated with radiotherapy plus ipilimumab. The receptor source for this set is a human donor with non-small cell lung cancer who had a partial response to radiotherapy plus ipilimumab.

The chain combines TRBV27 with TRBJ2-3; a possible D gene is TRBD2 (6 bases). The CDR3 is 15 amino acids. The germline V gene has CDR1 MNHEY and CDR2 SMNVEV (reference sequence). V was shortened by 2 bases and J by 8 bases, with 17 bases between the two germline ends. CDR3 in DNA: TGTGCCAGCAGTTTAATCATGGGGCGGGGACCTACGCAGTATTTT. Protein: CASSLIMGRGPTQYF.

This rearrangement joins TRBV7-8 to TRBJ2-3, with 7 bases fitting TRBD1. With V trimmed by 1 base and J by 6 bases, 7 bases remained unmatched. Germline V gene lookup returns CDR1 SGHVS and CDR2 FQNEAQ. This CDR3 is 15 amino acids long. The chain's CDR3 is CASSLEGASWDTQYF. CDR3 nucleotides: TGTGCCAGCAGCTTAGAGGGGGCCTCCTGGGATACGCAGTATTTT.

This clone occurred once. The chain employs TRBV4-1 and TRBJ1-1; 8 bases map to TRBD1. V lost 4 bases to trimming and J lost 0 bases; unmatched junction nucleotides: 4. This CDR3 has 15 amino acids. Germline V gene data show CDR1 as MGHRA and CDR2 as YSYEKL. CDR3 DNA sequence: TGCGCCAGCAGCCCCGGACAGGGTATGAACACTGAAGCTTTCTTT. Translation: CASSPGQGMNTEAFF.

The chain links TRBV23-1 to TRBJ2-7; 12 bases line up with TRBD2. TRBV23-1 has ORF status, its function being uncertain. This CDR3 spans 14 amino acids. Losses at the gene ends were 7 bases for V and 4 bases for J; bases not matched to a gene: 5. CDR3 region: CASTLAGGPYEQYF. The CDR3 DNA is TGCGCCAGCACGCTAGCGGGAGGGCCGTACGAGCAGTACTTC.

The J gene is TRBJ2-1, the V gene TRBV7-2; D possibly corresponds to TRBD1 (6 bases). This CDR3 contains 13 residues. Trimming cost V 5 bases and J 8 bases, with 13 bases left between them. CDR1 and CDR2 from the germline V gene are SGHTA and FQGNSA. The CDR3 coding sequence is TGTGCCAGCAGCCTGGACAGAGAGCATGAGCAGTTCTTC. Protein sequence: CASSLDREHEQFF.

In DNA form, the CDR3 reads TGTGCCAGGGGGGTGGGGACAGGGGGCGCGGTTAACTACCACAATGAGCAGTTCTTC. As protein: CARGVGTGGAVNYHNEQFF. The V and J genes are TRBV6-8 and TRBJ2-1; TRBD1 agrees at 12 bases. CDR1 and CDR2 (germline): MNHGY, SAAAGT. J was trimmed by 5 bases and V by 9 bases; bases with no gene match: 20. The CDR3 is 19 amino acids.

The chain uses TRBV7-6 and TRBJ1-1; D not certain. Germline CDR1 SGHVS, CDR2 FNYEAQ. The CDR3 totals 13 residues. Trimming left V 3 bases short and J 4 bases short, with 9 bases between. As DNA, the CDR3 is TGTGCCAGCAGCTTTGGAGGGTCCACTGAAGCTTTCTTT. Translated: CASSFGGSTEAFF.

For the CDR3, the DNA is TGTGCCAGCAGTAGGAGGGGGGGGAGCGGAGACGAGCAGTACTTC. Its translation is CASSRRGGSGDEQYF. V is TRBV6-5 and J is TRBJ2-7; the D gene is possibly TRBD2 (7 bases). Germline lookup yields CDR1 MNHEY and CDR2 SVGAGI. The CDR3 has 15 amino acids. V dropped 5 bases and J dropped 5 bases, with 19 bases sitting between them.